The entry that follows covers one T cell receptor beta chain sequence. Trimming removed 4 bases from V and 7 bases from J, with 13 bases in between. This CDR3 has 13 residues. Germline V gene sequence: CDR1 SGHAT, CDR2 FQNNGV. Sequencing used immunoSEQ multiplex PCR; TCRdb keeps in-frame clones, though not all of them. The sample contains 150,000 or so clones, approximately 87% of which appear only once. The data stem from a study of blood T cell repertoires in COVID-19. At the level of the study: The analysed material was cDNA or gDNA that came from T cells, B-cell-depleted T cells, or PBMCs.

Patients in Seattle were enrolled during active infection, then followed longitudinally. The chain employs TRBV11-2 and TRBJ1-2; D unclear. This sequence originates from a woman in her seventies with COVID-19, enrolled during active disease. The specimen was peripheral blood. CDR3 DNA sequence: TGTGCCAGCAGCTCGCGTTTGGTTGGTGGCTACACCTTC. As protein: CASSSRLVGGYTF.